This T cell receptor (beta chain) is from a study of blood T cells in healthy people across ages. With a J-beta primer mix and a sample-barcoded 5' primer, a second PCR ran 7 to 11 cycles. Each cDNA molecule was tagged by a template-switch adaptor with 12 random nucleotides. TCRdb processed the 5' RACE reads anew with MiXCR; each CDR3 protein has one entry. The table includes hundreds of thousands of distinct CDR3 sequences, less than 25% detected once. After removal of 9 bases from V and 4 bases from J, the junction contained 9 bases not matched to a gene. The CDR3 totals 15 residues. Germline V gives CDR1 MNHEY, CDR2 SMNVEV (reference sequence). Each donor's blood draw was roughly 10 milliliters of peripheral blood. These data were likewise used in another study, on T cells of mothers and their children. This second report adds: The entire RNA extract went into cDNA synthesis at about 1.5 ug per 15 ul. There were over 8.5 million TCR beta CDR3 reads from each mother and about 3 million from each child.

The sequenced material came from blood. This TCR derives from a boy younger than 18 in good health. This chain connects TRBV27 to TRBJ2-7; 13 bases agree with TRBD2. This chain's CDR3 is CASALGLAGVYEQYF. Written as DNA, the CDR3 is TGTGCCAGTGCCCTCGGACTAGCGGGAGTTTACGAGCAGTACTTC.